This T cell receptor (beta chain) comes out of a study of spatial heterogeneity in lung cancer. Across the whole study: Across tumor regions, counts of TCR transcripts showed a strong correlation with a T cell module score derived from matched bulk RNA-seq.

General study results and limits: Coverage was estimated at roughly 7.2% of tumor T cells for alpha chains and less than 15% for beta chains. It was found that expanded intratumoral alpha and beta TCR counts tracked tumor mutation counts.

Time point indicated: sample taken at primary tumor resection. Samples came from 60 to 75 TRACERx patients with untreated early-stage lung cancer. Tumor, nontumor lung or frozen PBMC supplied whole RNA, sequenced without sorting. The CDR3 is 15 amino acids. CDR1 and CDR2 (germline): ENHRY, SYGVKD. Deletions cut 2 bases from V and 5 bases from J, with 16 bases between. This clonotype counts as medium-sized. Antigen unknown. TCRdb used MiXCR to reprocess the 5' RACE reads, holding one entry per CDR3 protein. Among 6,000 to 7,500 distinct CDR3 sequences, roughly 1.4% were seen once, and the ten largest hold approximately 9.7%.

This receptor was identified in a male donor with early-stage non-small cell lung cancer. Sample: lung tumor tissue, taken at surgery. This chain uses TRBV10-3 with TRBJ2-7; unclear D gene. The DNA of the CDR3 is TGTGCCATCAGTGAGGTGGTGAAGAGCCCCCACGAGCAGTACTTC. Translation gives CAISEVVKSPHEQYF.